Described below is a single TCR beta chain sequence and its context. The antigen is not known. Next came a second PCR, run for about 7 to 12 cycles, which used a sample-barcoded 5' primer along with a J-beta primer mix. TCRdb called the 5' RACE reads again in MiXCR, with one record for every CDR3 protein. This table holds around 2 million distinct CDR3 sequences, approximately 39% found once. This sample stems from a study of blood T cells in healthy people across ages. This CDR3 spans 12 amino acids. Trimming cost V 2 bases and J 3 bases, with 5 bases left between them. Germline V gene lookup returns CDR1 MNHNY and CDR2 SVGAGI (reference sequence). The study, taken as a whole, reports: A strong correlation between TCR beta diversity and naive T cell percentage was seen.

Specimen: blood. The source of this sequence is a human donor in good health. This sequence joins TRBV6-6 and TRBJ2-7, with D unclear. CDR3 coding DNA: TGTGCCAGCAGTTACCAGTTCTACGAGCAGTACTTC. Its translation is CASSYQFYEQYF.